These T cell receptor beta chains were read from a single sample in a study of cytomegalovirus exposure and HLA in healthy donors. The method was immunoSEQ multiplex PCR; TCRdb's version includes in-frame clones alone and lacks a portion of them. The sample shows approximately 58,000 clones, about 95% of them seen only once. Sequenced sample: PBMCs. The receptor set was obtained from a young woman in good health and CMV-seropositive. CDR3s include the opening cysteine and the closing phenylalanine or tryptophan. Fields, in order: V gene, clone size, D gene, J gene, CDR3 protein, CDR3 DNA. The D gene is left open where the match is weak. Only some rows state a clone size, as once, few, many or a class for expanded clones.

>TRBV4-1|NA|TRBD1|TRBJ2-1
CASSQDRWDSAYNEQFF
TGCGCCAGCAGCCAAGACAGATGGGACAGCGCGTACAATGAGCAGTTCTTC
>TRBV19|NA|NA|TRBJ2-1
CASSGGGGPIEQFF
TGTGCCAGTAGTGGTGGGGGAGGTCCCATTGAGCAGTTCTTC
>TRBV5-1|medium-sized|NA|TRBJ2-3
CASSLWERVQRASDTQYF
TGCGCCAGCAGCTTGTGGGAAAGGGTCCAGCGGGCCTCGGATACGCAGTATTTT
>TRBV19|NA|NA|TRBJ1-6
CASSPAASSYNSPLHF
TGTGCCAGTAGCCCCGCCGCGAGCTCCTATAATTCACCCCTCCACTTT
>TRBV20-1|NA|NA|TRBJ2-5
CSATSGETQYF
TGCAGTGCTACCTCCGGAGAGACCCAGTACTTC
>TRBV5-1|NA|NA|TRBJ2-7
CASSLGLGRNEQYF
TGCGCCAGCAGCTTGGGACTAGGTCGAAACGAGCAGTACTTC
>TRBV2|NA|NA|TRBJ1-2
CASRLEYGYTF
TGTGCCAGCAGACTTGAATATGGCTACACCTTC
>TRBV4-1|NA|NA|TRBJ1-5
CASSQEVREGAGQPQHF
TGCGCCAGCAGCCAAGAAGTACGTGAGGGTGCAGGCCAGCCCCAGCATTTT
>TRBV5-1|NA|NA|TRBJ2-3
CASSLRRGDTQYF
TGCGCCAGCAGCTTGAGAAGGGGAGATACGCAGTATTTT
>TRBV7-2|NA|NA|TRBJ1-5
CASSTRGWQGREPQHF
TGTGCCAGCAGCACCCGAGGGTGGCAGGGGCGAGAGCCCCAGCATTTT
>TRBV11-2|NA|NA|TRBJ2-1
CASSYGTSYNEQFF
TGTGCCAGCAGCTATGGGACTTCTTACAATGAGCAGTTCTTC
>TRBV28|NA|NA|TRBJ2-7
CASSLDRPYEQYF
TGTGCCAGCAGTCTTGACAGACCCTACGAGCAGTACTTC
>TRBV19|NA|NA|TRBJ1-2
CASSMTTAYGYTF
TGTGCCAGTAGTATGACGACAGCGTATGGCTACACCTTC
>TRBV9|NA|TRBD2|TRBJ2-2
CASSVYLGSGSLPTGELFF
TGTGCCAGCAGCGTATACCTCGGAAGCGGGAGTTTGCCCACCGGGGAGCTGTTTTTT
>TRBV9|NA|TRBD1|TRBJ1-5
CASSAGTGQNQPQHF
TGTGCCAGCAGCGCAGGGACAGGGCAAAATCAGCCCCAGCATTTT
>TRBV14|NA|TRBD2|TRBJ2-5
CASSGTRGAETQYF
TGTGCCAGCAGCGGGACTAGGGGAGCGGAGACCCAGTACTTC
>TRBV7-8|once|NA|TRBJ2-2
CASSLPPNRAVGELFF
TGTGCCAGCAGCTTACCCCCCAACAGGGCCGTCGGGGAGCTGTTTTTT
>TRBV2|NA|TRBD2|TRBJ2-1
CASCPRTSGRGNEQFF
TGTGCCAGTTGTCCTAGGACTAGCGGGAGAGGCAATGAGCAGTTCTTC
>TRBV7-3|NA|TRBD1|TRBJ2-1
CASSPTRTGSRNEQFF
TGTGCCAGCAGCCCAACTAGGACAGGGTCCAGGAATGAGCAGTTCTTC
>TRBV4-1|NA|TRBD1|TRBJ1-1
CASSQPTGGTEAFF
TGCGCCAGCAGCCAACCCACAGGGGGCACTGAAGCTTTCTTT
>TRBV27|NA|TRBD1|TRBJ1-4
CASSLGQDNEKLFF
TGTGCCAGCAGTCTAGGACAGGATAATGAAAAACTGTTTTTT
>TRBV14|NA|NA|TRBJ2-1
CASSQGHYNEQFF
TGTGCCAGCAGCCAGGGACACTACAATGAGCAGTTCTTC
>TRBV10-2|once|NA|TRBJ2-2
CASSRRGPNGELFF
TGCGCCAGCAGTAGGCGGGGTCCTAACGGGGAGCTGTTTTTT
>TRBV7-9|NA|TRBD2|TRBJ2-1
CASSVSGGARNEQFF
TGTGCCAGCAGCGTTAGCGGGGGGGCGAGAAATGAGCAGTTCTTC
>TRBV5-1|NA|NA|TRBJ2-1
CASMQDSSYNEQFF
TGCGCCAGCATGCAGGATAGCTCCTACAATGAGCAGTTCTTC
>TRBV4-1|NA|TRBD1|TRBJ1-2
CASSPTGTAYGYTF
TGCGCCAGCAGCCCTACCGGGACAGCCTATGGCTACACCTTC
>TRBV2|NA|NA|TRBJ1-5
CASSDQNIQPQHF
TGTGCCAGCAGTGATCAGAACATACAGCCCCAGCATTTT
>TRBV7-2|once|NA|TRBJ2-1
CASSLLSRGGGYNEQFF
TGTGCCAGCAGCTTATTATCCCGGGGAGGAGGTTACAATGAGCAGTTCTTC
>TRBV10-1|NA|NA|TRBJ2-2
CASSQHANTGELFF
TGCGCCAGCAGCCAACACGCGAACACCGGGGAGCTGTTTTTT
>TRBV7-9|NA|TRBD1|TRBJ2-7
CASSLGDSHYEQYF
TGTGCCAGCAGCTTAGGGGACAGCCACTACGAGCAGTACTTC
>TRBV9|NA|TRBD1|TRBJ1-4
CASSGQGATNEKLFF
TGTGCCAGCAGCGGACAGGGGGCAACTAATGAAAAACTGTTTTTT
>TRBV4-1|NA|NA|TRBJ2-3
CASSPRGLNPTDTQYF
TGCGCCAGCAGCCCCAGGGGACTAAATCCCACAGATACGCAGTATTTT
>TRBV6-1|NA|TRBD1|TRBJ2-3
CANPRDSPCPDTQYF
TGTGCCAACCCCCGGGACAGCCCCTGTCCAGATACGCAGTATTTT
>TRBV9|few|NA|TRBJ1-2
CASSVDGGLNGYTF
TGTGCCAGCAGCGTAGATGGAGGTTTAAATGGCTACACCTTC